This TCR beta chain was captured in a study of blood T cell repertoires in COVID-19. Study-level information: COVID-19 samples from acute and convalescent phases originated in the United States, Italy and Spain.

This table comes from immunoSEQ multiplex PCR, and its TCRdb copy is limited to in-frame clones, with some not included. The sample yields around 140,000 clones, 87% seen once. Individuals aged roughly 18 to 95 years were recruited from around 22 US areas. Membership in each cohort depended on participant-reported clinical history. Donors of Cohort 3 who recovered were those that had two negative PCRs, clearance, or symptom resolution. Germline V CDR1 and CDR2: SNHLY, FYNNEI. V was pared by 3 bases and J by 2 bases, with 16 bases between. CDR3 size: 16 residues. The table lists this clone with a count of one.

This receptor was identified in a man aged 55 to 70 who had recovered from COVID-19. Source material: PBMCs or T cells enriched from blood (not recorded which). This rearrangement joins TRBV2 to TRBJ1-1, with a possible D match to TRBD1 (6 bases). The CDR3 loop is CASSDQGFRVNTEAFF. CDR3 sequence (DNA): TGTGCCAGCAGTGACCAGGGGTTCAGGGTAAACACTGAAGCTTTCTTT.